The 26 T cell receptor beta chains given below trace back to one sample, sequenced in a study of T cells after yellow fever vaccination. TCRdb analysed the 5' RACE reads with MiXCR anew, one entry per CDR3 protein. The sample records approximately 58,000 distinct CDR3 sequences, about 5.6% being singletons. The source material was PBMCs, either bulk or a sorted T-cell subset (CD4+, CD8+, memory, or dextramer-sorted; not recorded which), sampled on the day of the yellow fever booster vaccination. These receptors were collected from a man aged 18 to 29 who received the YFV17D yellow fever vaccine.

The V call is TRBV5-1, the J call TRBJ2-5, with D unresolved. Looked up from germline, CDR1 is SGHRS and CDR2 is YFSETQ. The CDR3 has 14 amino acids. The V end lost 0 bases, the J end lost 4 bases, and 10 bases lay between the germline ends. The CDR3 loop is CASSLDLLGETQYF. As DNA, the CDR3 is TGCGCCAGCAGCTTGGACCTTCTGGGAGAGACCCAGTACTTC.

This clonotype has ten or more counts. The rearrangement joins TRBV12-3 or TRBV12-4 to TRBJ2-3; D not certain. Trimming took 3 bases from V and 4 from J, leaving 11 bases between them. The CDR3 is made up of 14 amino acids. The CDR3 sequence: CASSFGPAPDTQYF. CDR3 nucleotides: TGTGCCAGCAGTTTCGGGCCGGCCCCAGATACGCAGTATTTT.

This clonotype was seen many times. The chain combines TRBV5-1 with TRBJ1-1; possible D gene TRBD1, 6 bases. Trimming removed 0 bases from V and 10 bases from J, with 13 bases in between. This CDR3 region has 13 residues. CDR1 and CDR2 from the germline V gene are SGHRS and YFSETQ. The CDR3 region has the DNA TGCGCCAGCAGCTTGGCTGGGGGCGAGGGAGCTTTCTTT. As protein: CASSLAGGEGAFF.

This clonotype has only a few counts. The rearrangement uses TRBV24-1 and TRBJ2-2; the D gene is possibly TRBD1 (6 bases). V gave up 3 bases and J gave up 0 bases, with 10 bases separating them. The CDR3 totals 16 residues. CDR1 KGHDR and CDR2 SFDVKD come from the germline V gene. The CDR3 nucleotides read TGTGCCACCAGTGATCCCGGGACACCGAACACCGGGGAGCTGTTTTTT. It translates to CATSDPGTPNTGELFF.

The chain is built from TRBV4-1 and TRBJ1-5, with D maybe TRBD1 (5 bases). Germline-derived CDR1 and CDR2 are MGHRA and YSYEKL. Trimming shortened V by 1 base and J by 1 base, and 11 bases separated the two germline ends. The CDR3 is 16 amino acids. The CDR3 sequence: CASSQGTGPSNQPQHF. The DNA of the CDR3 is TGCGCCAGCAGCCAAGGGACGGGACCGAGCAATCAGCCCCAGCATTTT.

The V gene is TRBV4-1, the J gene TRBJ1-2; tentatively, D is TRBD1 (5 bases). CDR3 size: 15 residues. V was clipped by 6 bases and J by 1 base, with 15 bases between them. Germline CDR1 is MGHRA and CDR2 is YSYEKL. The CDR3: CASSPPGWGNYGYTF. DNA for the CDR3: TGCGCCAGCAGTCCACCAGGGTGGGGTAACTATGGCTACACCTTC.

This clonotype showed up many times. The V call is TRBV7-9, the J call TRBJ1-5; 10 positions match TRBD1. The V gene's germline CDR1 is SEHNR and CDR2 FQNEAQ (reference sequence). V dropped 5 bases and J dropped 5; count of bases not matched to a gene: 6. This CDR3 is built from 15 residues. The CDR3 reads CASSDPGTGDQPQHF. CDR3 sequence (DNA): TGTGCCAGCAGCGACCCCGGGACAGGGGATCAGCCCCAGCATTTT.

Many counts were recorded for this clonotype. CDR3 bases: TGTGCCAGCAGTTACTCGATCCTGACTAGCGGGGGCCCCGTGACCCAGTACTTC. Translation: CASSYSILTSGGPVTQYF. The chain employs TRBV6-5 and TRBJ2-5; 12 bases agree with TRBD2. The CDR3 has 18 amino acids. Germline loops: CDR1 MNHEY, CDR2 SVGAGI. The V gene end was trimmed by 0 bases and the J gene end by 7 bases; junction bases not matched to a gene: 12.

Regarding this clonotype: It may be a read error: a sequence one base away is much more abundant. J is TRBJ1-2 and V is TRBV7-9; D call uncertain. Germline CDR1 is SEHNR and CDR2 is FQNEAQ (reference sequence). CDR3 size: 14 residues. Trimming stripped 0 bases from V and 2 bases from J, with 7 bases between. DNA of the CDR3: TGTGCCAGCAGCTTAGCGAGCAGGAACTATGGCTACACCTTC. Translating it yields CASSLASRNYGYTF.

This sequence joins TRBV18 and TRBJ1-1; D is possibly TRBD1 (5 bases). This CDR3 is 13 amino acids long. In germline, CDR1 is KGHSH, CDR2 LQKENI. Deletions cut 6 bases from V and 4 bases from J, with 12 bases between. CDR3 nucleotide sequence: TGTGCCAGCTCTCTGTTGGGGGGCACTGAAGCTTTCTTT. It translates to CASSLLGGTEAFF.

This clonotype was observed at least ten times. The chain uses TRBV7-9 and TRBJ2-7, with no clear D. The germline CDR1 and CDR2 sequences are SEHNR and FQNEAQ (reference sequence). The CDR3 sequence is 13 residues long. The ends were cut back, 5 bases at V and 2 bases at J, with 10 bases in the middle. In DNA form, the CDR3 reads TGTGCCAGCAGCCATACAGTTACCTACGAGCAGTACTTC. Its translation: CASSHTVTYEQYF.

This clonotype was observed many times. CDR3 bases: TGTGCCAGCAGTTTGCTGACCGGGACAGGGGACACTGAAGCTTTCTTT. This gives the protein CASSLLTGTGDTEAFF. V and J are TRBV6-5 and TRBJ1-1; 10 nucleotides agree with TRBD1. Germline V lookup: CDR1 MNHEY, CDR2 SVGAGI. The CDR3 has 16 residues. V shed 4 bases and J 3 bases; nucleotides not matched to a gene: 8.

This clonotype was found a few times. V gene TRBV14 combines with J gene TRBJ1-1; no definite D call. Trimming took off 1 base at V and 2 bases at J, with 11 bases between the two ends. The CDR3 runs 15 residues. Per the germline V gene, CDR1 is SGHDN and CDR2 is FVKESK. The CDR3 loop reads CASSQGGVDNTEAFF. CDR3 nucleotides: TGTGCCAGCAGCCAAGGGGGTGTAGATAACACTGAAGCTTTCTTT.

Many counts were recorded for this clonotype. The chain recombines TRBV5-1 with TRBJ2-1; a possible D gene is TRBD1 (7 bases). The ends were cut back, 0 bases at V and 9 bases at J, with 13 bases in the middle. Germline V gene data show CDR1 as SGHRS and CDR2 as YFSETQ. The CDR3 runs 14 residues. The chain's CDR3 is CASSLGGRGAEQFF. In DNA, the CDR3 is TGCGCCAGCAGCTTGGGTGGCAGGGGGGCTGAGCAGTTCTTC.

J is TRBJ2-5 and V is TRBV29-1; 8 bases are a match to TRBD2. Germline V lookup: CDR1 SQVTM, CDR2 ANQGSEA. V shed 5 bases and J 4 bases; nucleotides not matched to a gene: 6. The CDR3 length is 13 residues. CDR3 amino acids: CSVTRTSTETQYF. In DNA, the CDR3 is TGCAGCGTTACCCGGACTAGCACAGAGACCCAGTACTTC.

The V and J genes are TRBV7-9 and TRBJ2-5, with TRBD2 as a possible D gene (5 bases). Between the trimmed V and J ends, which lost 0 bases and 7 bases, there was a span of 9 bases. The CDR3 is 13 amino acids. Germline CDR1 reads SEHNR; CDR2 reads FQNEAQ (reference sequence). This CDR3 reads CASSLASAGTQYF. The DNA of the CDR3 is TGTGCCAGCAGCTTAGCTAGCGCGGGGACCCAGTACTTC.

This clonotype appeared many times. The genes are TRBV5-5 and TRBJ2-7; D possibly corresponds to TRBD1 (5 bases). Trimming left V 0 bases short and J 5 bases short, with 21 bases between. The CDR3 length is 17 residues. CDR1 and CDR2 from the germline V gene are SGHKS and YYEKEE (reference sequence). In DNA form, the CDR3 reads TGTGCCAGCAGCTTGGTCGGAGATCGGCAGGGTGATGACGAGCAGTACTTC. It yields the protein CASSLVGDRQGDDEQYF. The variable domain in full, completed from reference TRBV5-5 and TRBJ2-7, reads DAGVTQSPTHLIKTRGQQVTLRCSPISGHKSVSWYQQVLGQGPQFIFQYYEKEERGRGNFPDRFSARQFPNYSSELNVNALLLGDSALYLCASSLVGDRQGDDEQYFGPGTRLTVT.

The V gene is TRBV10-3, the J gene TRBJ2-7, with D perhaps TRBD1 (6 bases). Per germline, CDR1 ENHRY and CDR2 SYGVKD. This CDR3 contains 12 residues. The V and J ends lost 6 bases and 1 base respectively, with 7 bases between them. The CDR3 is CAISRGSYEQYF. DNA of the CDR3: TGTGCCATCAGCAGGGGTTCCTACGAGCAGTACTTC.

This clonotype showed up many times. The chain employs TRBV9 and TRBJ2-2; no reliable D call. The V gene's germline CDR1 is SGDLS and CDR2 YYNGEE. The CDR3 has 14 amino acids. V shed 0 bases and J shed 2 bases, with 5 bases lying between them. The CDR3 region is CASSVAANTGELFF. Here the CDR3 DNA reads TGTGCCAGCAGCGTAGCTGCTAACACCGGGGAGCTGTTTTTT. Combining the CDR3 with reference TRBV9 and TRBJ2-2 gives the whole variable domain DSGVTQTPKHLITATGQRVTLRCSPRSGDLSVYWYQQSLDQGLQFLIQYYNGEERAKGNILERFSAQQFPDLHSELNLSSLELGDSALYFCASSVAANTGELFFGEGSRLTVL.

This rearrangement joins TRBV7-9 to TRBJ2-7; 12 positions agree with TRBD2. V lost 5 bases and J lost 2; bases outside the gene matches: 7. The germline V gene has CDR1 SEHNR and CDR2 FQNEAQ (reference sequence). The CDR3 contains 16 residues. The CDR3 protein is CASSPPTSGGTYEQYF. The CDR3 bases are TGTGCCAGCAGCCCACCGACTAGCGGGGGCACCTACGAGCAGTACTTC.

This clonotype turned up a few times. The chain recombines TRBV15 with TRBJ2-3; TRBD2 aligns across 7 bases. J gave up 0 bases and V 9 bases, and 9 bases lay outside the gene matches. From germline, CDR1 is LNHNV and CDR2 YYDKDF (reference sequence). The CDR3 has 15 amino acids. CDR3 nucleotides: TGTGCCACGTCGATCGGGACTACTAGCACAGATACGCAGTATTTT. It yields the protein CATSIGTTSTDTQYF.

This chain links TRBV18 with TRBJ2-3; D unclear. The CDR3 length is 13 residues. The germline gives CDR1 KGHSH, CDR2 LQKENI. The V end lost 6 bases, the J end lost 6 bases, and 13 bases lay between the germline ends. CDR3 sequence: CASSPTSRDTQYF. In DNA, the CDR3 is TGTGCCAGCTCGCCCACCTCCAGGGATACGCAGTATTTT.

This clonotype was recorded a few times. V and J are TRBV2 and TRBJ1-6; 10 positions match TRBD1. The germline V gene has CDR1 SNHLY and CDR2 FYNNEI. The J segment lost 7 bases and the V segment lost 8 bases, leaving 8 bases of the junction unmatched. This CDR3 is 15 amino acids long. The CDR3 loop reads CASSEDRGSNSPLHF. CDR3 in DNA: TGTGCCAGCTCAGAGGACAGGGGGTCGAATTCACCCCTCCACTTT.

CDR3 sequence: CASSRGAGRYGYTF. CDR3 sequence (DNA): TGTGCCAGCAGCCGGGGGGCAGGCCGCTATGGCTACACCTTC. The chain has TRBV7-9 and TRBJ1-2; possibly TRBD1 for D (6 bases). The CDR3 sequence is 14 residues long. V lost 5 bases and J 4 bases, leaving 14 bases between the germline ends. The V gene's germline CDR1 is SEHNR and CDR2 FQNEAQ (reference sequence).

The chain recombines TRBV6-6 with TRBJ2-5; D possibly matches TRBD1 or TRBD2 (5 bases each). The CDR3 covers 15 residues. The ends were cut back, 8 bases at V and 9 bases at J, with 25 bases in the middle. CDR1 MNHNY and CDR2 SVGAGI come from the germline V gene (reference sequence). CDR3 in amino acids: CASGRSTVVGVAQYF. The CDR3, as DNA: TGTGCCAGCGGGCGTTCGACTGTGGTGGGGGTGGCCCAGTACTTC.

This clonotype came up many times. The V gene is TRBV10-1, the J gene TRBJ2-5; the match to TRBD1 covers 8 bases. Germline V CDR1 and CDR2: WNHNN, SYGVQD (reference sequence). V dropped 6 bases and J dropped 4; count of bases not matched to a gene: 4. This CDR3 is 13 amino acids long. CDR3 nucleotides: TGCGCCAGCAGCCCGGGACAGGTAGAGACCCAGTACTTC. This sequence encodes CASSPGQVETQYF.